This TCR beta chain was observed in a study of T cell responses to AZD1222 COVID-19 vaccine. Study-level background: Pooled samples include second doses given at about 4 or 12 weeks. Study results and caveats: Baseline seropositivity characterized only a handful of AZD1222 recipients. None of the repertoires were sampled until the peak T cell response had passed.

Profiling relied on immunoSEQ multiplex PCR, and the TCRdb table lists in-frame clones only, not all of them. The repertoire includes 140,000 or so clones, just over 85% of them detected once, and about 3.5% sits in the top ten. Comment on this clone: Its antigen is currently unknown.

Germline V gene lookup returns CDR1 DFQATT and CDR2 SNEGSKA (reference sequence). V lost 3 bases to trimming and J lost 7 bases, with 9 bases between them. This CDR3 comprises 12 residues. The TCR comes from an adult in good health. The material was peripheral blood, obtained on day 0 of AZD1222 vaccination. This chain joins TRBV20-1 and TRBJ1-4; possibly TRBD1 for D (5 bases). The CDR3 protein is CSASRRGEKLFF. Written as DNA, the CDR3 is TGCAGTGCTAGTAGAAGGGGTGAAAAACTGTTTTTT.